The 30 T cell receptor beta chains below all came from one sample that was sequenced in a study of blood T cell repertoires in COVID-19. Here immunoSEQ multiplex PCR was the method, and the copy in TCRdb shows in-frame clones only, minus some. The sample contains hundreds of thousands of clones, about 84% of which appear only once. Input material: PBMCs or T cells enriched from blood (not recorded which). The source of these receptors is a woman between 50 and 59 years old who had recovered from COVID-19.

CDR3 nucleotides: TGCAGCGCCCTCCCAGGAGGTGGCTATGGCTACACCTTC. It specifies CSALPGGGYGYTF. The genes are TRBV29-1 and TRBJ1-2; D gene unclear. V lost 7 bases and J 4 bases, leaving 16 bases between the germline ends. CDR1 and CDR2 from the germline V gene are SQVTM and ANQGSEA. CDR3 length: 13 amino acids.

The chain couples TRBV21-1 to TRBJ1-4; the D call of TRBD1 is as the table states it, not checked on the DNA. TRBV21-1 is annotated as a pseudogene. CDR3 size: 15 residues. The CDR3: CASSGRQGVGEKLFF. CDR3 in DNA: TGTGCCAGCAGCGGCCGACAGGGGGTGGGTGAAAAACTGTTTTTT.

The CDR3 DNA is TGTGCCAGCAGCTTTACCCACACCACCGGGGAGCTGTTTTTT. Its translation: CASSFTHTTGELFF. The V call is TRBV7-9, the J call TRBJ2-2; D uncertain. The CDR3 sequence is 14 residues long. The germline gives CDR1 SEHNR, CDR2 FQNEAQ (reference sequence). V lost 3 bases and J lost 4, with 9 bases in between.

The J gene is TRBJ1-5, the V gene TRBV3-1 (or the pseudogene TRBV3-2); 9 bases fit TRBD1. From germline, CDR1 is LGHDT and CDR2 YNNKEL (reference sequence). V lost 3 bases to trimming and J lost 6 bases; unmatched junction nucleotides: 0. The CDR3 is 13 amino acids. The CDR3 region has the DNA TGTGCCAGCAGCCAGGGACAGGGTCAGCCCCAGCATTTT. It codes for CASSQGQGQPQHF.

This clone was seen once. The J gene is TRBJ2-3, the V gene TRBV29-1; the match to TRBD2 covers 13 bases. J gave up 2 bases and V 6 bases, and 5 bases lay outside the gene matches. There are 15 residues in the CDR3. Germline V gene data show CDR1 as SQVTM and CDR2 as ANQGSEA. The CDR3 is CSVRTSGGTTDTQYF. The CDR3 DNA sequence: TGCAGCGTCAGGACTAGCGGGGGAACCACAGATACGCAGTATTTT.

The chain joins TRBV29-1 to TRBJ2-4; D may be TRBD1 (5 bases). The CDR3 is made up of 12 amino acids. The V end was cut by 4 bases, the J end by 7 bases, with 11 bases between. CDR1 SQVTM and CDR2 ANQGSEA come from the germline V gene. The CDR3 loop reads CSVASDTNIQYF. The DNA of the CDR3 is TGCAGCGTTGCCTCGGACACCAACATTCAGTACTTC.

The genes are TRBV9 and TRBJ2-5; 9 nucleotides align to TRBD1. The CDR3 length is 16 residues. CDR1 SGDLS and CDR2 YYNGEE come from the germline V gene. V shed 3 bases, J shed 6 bases, and the junction held 12 bases outside the gene matches. DNA for the CDR3: TGTGCCAGCAGCGGAAAACCGGGACAGGGTTTTCAGACCCAGTACTTC. It is translated as CASSGKPGQGFQTQYF.

Here the CDR3 reads CAWSVLGGGGIKNNEQFF. The CDR3 DNA is TGTGCCTGGAGTGTCCTGGGGGGCGGGGGAATTAAAAACAATGAGCAGTTCTTC. This chain links TRBV30 with TRBJ2-1; TRBD2 might be the D (7 bases). Germline values: CDR1 GTSNPN, CDR2 SVGIG (reference sequence). The CDR3 sequence is 18 residues long. Trimming took 0 bases from V and 5 from J, leaving 23 bases between them.

This rearrangement joins TRBV12-3 or TRBV12-4 to TRBJ1-1; 10 bases are a match to TRBD1. There are 13 residues in the CDR3. V lost 6 bases to trimming and J lost 6 bases; unmatched junction nucleotides: 4. This CDR3 reads CASRSDRGAEAFF. The CDR3 DNA follows: TGTGCCAGCAGATCGGACAGGGGGGCTGAAGCTTTCTTT.

J is TRBJ2-7 and V is TRBV7-6, with a tentative D call TRBD2 (5 bases). Germline V CDR1 and CDR2: SGHVS, FNYEAQ. CDR3 length: 13 residues. V was trimmed by 5 bases and J by 7 bases, leaving 15 bases between them. The CDR3 spells CASSAAPGGEQYF. Here the CDR3 DNA reads TGTGCCAGCAGCGCAGCACCGGGCGGGGAGCAGTACTTC. Based on the CDR3 plus reference TRBV7-6 and TRBJ2-7, the full variable domain is GAGVSQSPRYKVTKRGQDVALRCDPISGHVSLYWYRQALGQGPEFLTYFNYEAQQDKSGLPNDRFSAERPEGSISTLTIQRTEQRDSAMYRCASSAAPGGEQYFGPGTRLTVT.

V usage is TRBV10-3 and J usage is TRBJ1-2; D is unresolved. Trimming stripped 0 bases from V and 0 bases from J, with 14 bases between. The germline CDR1 and CDR2 sequences are ENHRY and SYGVKD. The length of the CDR3 is 17 residues. The CDR3 sequence is CAISESGAMSTNYGYTF. Written as DNA, the CDR3 is TGTGCCATCAGTGAGTCGGGCGCCATGTCAACTAACTATGGCTACACCTTC.

This sequence joins TRBV4-1 and TRBJ1-2, with D maybe TRBD1 (6 bases). Germline loops: CDR1 MGHRA, CDR2 YSYEKL. This CDR3 contains 17 residues. V lost 6 bases and J 3 bases, leaving 23 bases between the germline ends. CDR3 DNA sequence: TGCGCCAGCAGACCACACCCCTTCAGGGGCCGGGACTATGGCTACACCTTC. Protein sequence: CASRPHPFRGRDYGYTF.

The V and J genes are TRBV7-9 and TRBJ2-7; TRBD2 agrees at 7 bases. The CDR3 has 19 residues. Germline V CDR1 and CDR2: SEHNR, FQNEAQ (reference sequence). With V trimmed by 5 bases and J by 2 bases, 21 bases remained unmatched. DNA for the CDR3: TGTGCCAGCAGCCCTGGGGAGGGTAGAGGAAAAGTCCGACCCTACGAGCAGTACTTC. Amino acid sequence: CASSPGEGRGKVRPYEQYF.

This clone was recorded once. V is TRBV9 and J is TRBJ1-3, with TRBD1 as a possible D gene (6 bases). Trimming shortened V by 0 bases and J by 2 bases, and 9 bases separated the two germline ends. Germline V lookup: CDR1 SGDLS, CDR2 YYNGEE. The CDR3 is 15 residues long. Here the CDR3 reads CASSVDREPGNTIYF. The CDR3 nucleotides are TGTGCCAGCAGCGTAGACAGGGAGCCTGGAAACACCATATATTTT.

V is TRBV5-1 and J is TRBJ2-1, with TRBD1 matching 9 bases. The CDR3 extends over 17 amino acids. Germline V gene data show CDR1 as SGHRS and CDR2 as YFSETQ. Trimming cost V 3 bases and J 8 bases; bases outside gene matches: 15. The CDR3 sequence is CASSSLRTGALGDEQFF. CDR3 coding DNA: TGCGCCAGCAGCTCGCTGAGGACAGGGGCCTTAGGGGATGAGCAGTTCTTC.

This chain joins TRBV27 and TRBJ2-1, with TRBD2 identical over 10 bases. The CDR3 extends over 15 amino acids. CDR1 MNHEY and CDR2 SMNVEV come from the germline V gene (reference sequence). J was trimmed by 7 bases and V by 3 bases; bases with no gene match: 6. The CDR3 nucleotides read TGTGCCAGCAGTTTTTTAGCGGGGGGCGGAAATGAGCAGTTCTTC. Protein sequence: CASSFLAGGGNEQFF.

This chain links TRBV15 with TRBJ2-3; possible D gene TRBD1, 5 bases. Deletions cut 9 bases from V and 0 bases from J, with 10 bases between. The CDR3 runs 13 residues. Per germline, CDR1 LNHNV and CDR2 YYDKDF (reference sequence). The CDR3 DNA follows: TGTGCCACAATCAGGGAAAGCACAGATACGCAGTATTTT. Its protein product is CATIRESTDTQYF.

This clone was counted once. The gene calls are TRBV18 and TRBJ1-2; D is possibly TRBD1 (5 bases). The CDR3 has 13 residues. V dropped 2 bases and J dropped 3 bases, with 7 bases sitting between them. Germline assignment: CDR1 KGHSH and CDR2 LQKENI. The CDR3 DNA reads TGTGCCAGCTCACCATCAGGGCACTATGGCTACACCTTC. It translates to CASSPSGHYGYTF.

Only a few counts were recorded for this clone. J is TRBJ1-2 and V is TRBV7-2; the match to TRBD1 covers 7 bases. The J segment lost 2 bases and the V segment lost 3 bases, leaving 6 bases of the junction unmatched. The CDR3 totals 15 residues. Germline V lookup: CDR1 SGHTA, CDR2 FQGNSA. The chain's CDR3 is CASSLGTDTNYGYTF. The CDR3 DNA sequence: TGTGCCAGCAGCTTGGGGACAGACACGAACTATGGCTACACCTTC.

The chain joins TRBV3-1 (or the pseudogene TRBV3-2) to TRBJ1-2, with no clear D. Germline-derived CDR1 and CDR2 are LGHDT and YNNKEL (reference sequence). There are 15 residues in the CDR3. V was trimmed by 1 base and J by 4 bases, leaving 13 bases between them. CDR3 DNA: TGTGCCAGCAGCCAAGGGGCCCACTTCGGCTATGGCTACACCTTC. Translating it yields CASSQGAHFGYGYTF.

CDR3 protein: CASSTTDTDTQYF. The CDR3, as DNA: TGTGCCAGCAGCACGACAGACACAGATACGCAGTATTTT. The chain has TRBV6-5 and TRBJ2-3; a possible D gene is TRBD1 (5 bases). CDR3 length: 13 amino acids. Germline V gene data show CDR1 as MNHEY and CDR2 as SVGAGI. V shed 6 bases and J shed 2 bases, with 9 bases lying between them.

This clone was counted between two and nine times. This chain joins TRBV5-1 and TRBJ1-6, with a tentative D call TRBD1 (5 bases). The CDR3 is made up of 17 amino acids. The germline gives CDR1 SGHRS, CDR2 YFSETQ. V was trimmed by 2 bases and J by 6 bases, leaving 18 bases between them. The CDR3: CASSFVVGGGSNSPLHF. CDR3 coding DNA: TGCGCCAGCAGCTTTGTTGTGGGGGGGGGAAGTAATTCACCCCTCCACTTT.

This chain joins TRBV7-2 and TRBJ2-7; the match to TRBD1 covers 7 bases. This CDR3 is 13 amino acids long. V lost 6 bases to trimming and J lost 2 bases; unmatched junction nucleotides: 4. CDR1 and CDR2 from the germline V gene are SGHTA and FQGNSA. CDR3 loop: CASRGTAAYEQYF. CDR3 DNA sequence: TGTGCCAGCAGAGGGACAGCCGCCTACGAGCAGTACTTC.

V and J are TRBV4-3 and TRBJ2-7; 8 bases agree with TRBD2. The trim removed 2 bases at V and 7 bases at J, leaving 10 bases unmatched. The CDR3 sequence is 15 residues long. CDR1 and CDR2 (germline): LGHNA, YSLEER. CDR3 nucleotide sequence: TGCGCCAGCAGCCAACACCCGGGGGGGTTCGAAGAGCAGTACTTC. Its translation is CASSQHPGGFEEQYF.

CDR3 nucleotides: TGTGCCAGCAGCAGGGACAGGGGTGGTCACGAGCAGTACTTC. Translation: CASSRDRGGHEQYF. V usage is TRBV11-1 and J usage is TRBJ2-7, with 10 bases matching TRBD1. Trimming at V came to 5 bases and at J to 5 bases, leaving 6 bases not matched to a gene. The length of the CDR3 is 14 residues. Germline assignment: CDR1 SGHAT and CDR2 FQDESV (reference sequence).

The sample holds one count of this clone. The rearrangement uses TRBV18 and TRBJ2-7; the match to TRBD2 covers 10 bases. The CDR3 has 15 residues. Per germline, CDR1 KGHSH and CDR2 LQKENI. V was clipped by 3 bases and J by 5 bases; unmatched bases: 7. DNA for the CDR3: TGTGCCAGCTCACCGACGGGACTAGCGTTCAACGAGCAGTACTTC. Residues: CASSPTGLAFNEQYF.

The chain joins TRBV11-2 to TRBJ2-7, with 10 bases identical to TRBD2. CDR1 is SGHAT, CDR2 FQNNGV, per germline. The CDR3 covers 15 residues. V shed 6 bases and J 2 bases; nucleotides not matched to a gene: 7. CDR3 residues: CASRALAGAPYEQYF. The DNA of the CDR3 is TGTGCCAGCAGGGCTCTAGCGGGAGCCCCCTACGAGCAGTACTTC.

CDR3 sequence: CASRDSSNSPLHF. CDR3 nucleotides: TGTGCCAGCAGGGACAGCTCCAATTCACCCCTCCACTTT. The genes are TRBV28 and TRBJ1-6, with D maybe TRBD1 (6 bases). Germline assignment: CDR1 MDHEN and CDR2 SYDVKM. V was shortened by 6 bases and J by 7 bases, with 10 bases between the two germline ends. The CDR3 consists of 13 residues.

The chain has TRBV7-2 and TRBJ1-4; 7 bases fit TRBD1. J gave up 14 bases and V 5 bases, and 8 bases lay outside the gene matches. Germline V lookup: CDR1 SGHTA, CDR2 FQGNSA. There are 12 residues in the CDR3. The CDR3 bases are TGTGCCAGCAGCCTCCCCACAGGGGCCCTGTTTTTT. Encoded protein: CASSLPTGALFF.

The genes are TRBV5-1 and TRBJ2-7; D gene ambiguous. The CDR3 covers 14 residues. Trimming pared 1 base from V and 5 bases from J, leaving 13 bases between. Germline lookup yields CDR1 SGHRS and CDR2 YFSETQ. CDR3 region: CASSLRHALDEQYF. The CDR3 nucleotides are TGCGCCAGCAGCTTGAGACACGCTCTGGACGAGCAGTACTTC.